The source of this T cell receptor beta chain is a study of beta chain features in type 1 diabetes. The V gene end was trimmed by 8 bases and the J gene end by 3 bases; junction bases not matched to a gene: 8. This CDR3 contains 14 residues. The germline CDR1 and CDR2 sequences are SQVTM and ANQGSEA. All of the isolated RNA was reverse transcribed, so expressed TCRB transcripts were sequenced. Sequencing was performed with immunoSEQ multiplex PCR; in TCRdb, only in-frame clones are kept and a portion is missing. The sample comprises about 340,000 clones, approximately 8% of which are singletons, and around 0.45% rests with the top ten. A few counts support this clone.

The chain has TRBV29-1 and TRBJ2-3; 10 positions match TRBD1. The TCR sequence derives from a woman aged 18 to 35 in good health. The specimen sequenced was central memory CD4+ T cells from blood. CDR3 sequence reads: CSTNRDRGTDTQYF. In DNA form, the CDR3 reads TGCAGCACCAACCGGGACAGGGGAACAGATACGCAGTATTTT.